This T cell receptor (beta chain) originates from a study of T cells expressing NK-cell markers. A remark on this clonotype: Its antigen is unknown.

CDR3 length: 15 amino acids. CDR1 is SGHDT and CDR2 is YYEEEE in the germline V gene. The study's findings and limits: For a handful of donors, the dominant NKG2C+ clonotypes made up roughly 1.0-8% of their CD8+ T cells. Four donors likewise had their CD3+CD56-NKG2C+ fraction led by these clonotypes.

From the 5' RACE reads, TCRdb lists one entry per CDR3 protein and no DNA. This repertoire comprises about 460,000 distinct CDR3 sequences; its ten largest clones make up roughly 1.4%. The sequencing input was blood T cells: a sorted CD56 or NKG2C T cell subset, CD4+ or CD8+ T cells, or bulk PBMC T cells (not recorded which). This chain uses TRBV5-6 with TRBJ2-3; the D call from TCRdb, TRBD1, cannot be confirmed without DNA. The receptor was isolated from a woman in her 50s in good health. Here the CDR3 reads CASSLDRAKPNTQYF. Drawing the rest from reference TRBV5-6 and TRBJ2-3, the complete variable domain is DAGVTQSPTHLIKTRGQQVTLRCSPKSGHDTVSWYQQALGQGPQFIFQYYEEEERQRGNFPDRFSGHQFPNYSSELNVNALLLGDSALYLCASSLDRAKPNTQYFGPGTRLTVL.